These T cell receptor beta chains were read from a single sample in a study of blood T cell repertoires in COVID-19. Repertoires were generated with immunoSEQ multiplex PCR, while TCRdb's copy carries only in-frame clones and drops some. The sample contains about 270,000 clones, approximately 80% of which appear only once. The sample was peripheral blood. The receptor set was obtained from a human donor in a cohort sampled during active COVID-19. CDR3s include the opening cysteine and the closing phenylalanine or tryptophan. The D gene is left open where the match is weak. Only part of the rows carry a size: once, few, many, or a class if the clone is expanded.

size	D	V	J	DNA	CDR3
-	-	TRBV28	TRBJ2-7	TGTGCCAGCAGTTTCAAGGGACAACGAATGTCCTACGAGCAGTACTTC	CASSFKGQRMSYEQYF
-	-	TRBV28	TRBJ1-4	TGTGCCAGCACTGACATCACAGGATATGATGAAAAACTGTTTTTT	CASTDITGYDEKLFF
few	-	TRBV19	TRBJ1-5	TGTGCCAGTAGTATCAGGGCACAGCCCCAGCATTTT	CASSIRAQPQHF
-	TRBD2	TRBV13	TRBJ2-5	TGTGCCAGCAGCTTAGCGGGGACTAGCGGGAGGTACCAAGAGACCCAGTACTTC	CASSLAGTSGRYQETQYF
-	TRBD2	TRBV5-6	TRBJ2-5	TGTGCCAGCAGCTTGAACCCGGGAGGAGAGACCCAGTACTTC	CASSLNPGGETQYF
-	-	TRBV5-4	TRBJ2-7	TGTGCCAGCAGCTTGGGATTGCACGGAGCCTACGAGCAGTACTTC	CASSLGLHGAYEQYF
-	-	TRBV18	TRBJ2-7	TGTGCCAGCTCACCACAACAGGGCCGCGAGCAGTACTTC	CASSPQQGREQYF
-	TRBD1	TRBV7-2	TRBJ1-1	TGTGCCAGCAGCTTCCAGGGGGCGCAGGTCACTGAAGCTTTCTTT	CASSFQGAQVTEAFF
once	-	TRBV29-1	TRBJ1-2	TGCAGCGCGACTTTACAGGAGTTCTATGGCTACACCTTC	CSATLQEFYGYTF
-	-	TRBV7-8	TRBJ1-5	TGTGCCAGCAGGGCGCAGGGTAATCAGCCCCAGCATTTT	CASRAQGNQPQHF
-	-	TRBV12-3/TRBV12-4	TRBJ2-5	TGTGCCAGCAGTTCCCTCGTTGAGACCCAGTACTTC	CASSSLVETQYF
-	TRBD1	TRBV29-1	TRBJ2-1	TGCAGCGTTACACAGGGGATTTGGAATGAGCAGTTCTTC	CSVTQGIWNEQFF
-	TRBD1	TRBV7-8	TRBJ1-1	TGTGCCAGCAGCTTAGCTTCCCAGGGGGCATACACTGAAGCTTTCTTT	CASSLASQGAYTEAFF
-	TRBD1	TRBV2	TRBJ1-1	TGTGCCAGCAGTATGGGACAGGGGGCTGAAGCTTTCTTT	CASSMGQGAEAFF
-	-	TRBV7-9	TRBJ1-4	TGTGCCAGCAGCTTAGGTCAGGCAACTAATGAAAAACTGTTTTTT	CASSLGQATNEKLFF
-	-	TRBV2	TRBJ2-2	TGTGCCAGCAGTGACCGGGAGCTCAAGAACACCGGGGAGCTGTTTTTT	CASSDRELKNTGELFF
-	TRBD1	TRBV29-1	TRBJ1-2	TGCAGCGTTTCCAGGGGGTATGGCTACACCTTC	CSVSRGYGYTF
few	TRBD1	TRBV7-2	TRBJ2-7	TGTGCCAGCAGCTCCAGGACAGGGGCGAAGTACTTC	CASSSRTGAKYF
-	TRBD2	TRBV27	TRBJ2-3	TGTGCCAGCAGTTTAGGGCCTAGCGGGGGCGCTGGACGAGGGGATACGCAGTATTTT	CASSLGPSGGAGRGDTQYF
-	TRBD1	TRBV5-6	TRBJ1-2	TGTGCCAGCAGCTCAACGTTGGACAGGGGGCCCGGGGGCTACACCTTC	CASSSTLDRGPGGYTF
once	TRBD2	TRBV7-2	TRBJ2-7	TGTGCCAGCAGCTTAGCTTCGGCTAGCGGCCCCTACGAGCAGTACTTC	CASSLASASGPYEQYF
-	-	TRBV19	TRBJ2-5	TGTGCCAGTAGTATCGGTCAGGGGCGGGAGACCCAGTACTTC	CASSIGQGRETQYF
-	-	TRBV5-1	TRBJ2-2	TGCGCCAGCAGCTTATACGCGGACAGAAACACCGGGGAGCTGTTTTTT	CASSLYADRNTGELFF
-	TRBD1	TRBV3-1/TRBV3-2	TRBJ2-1	TGTGCCAGCAGCCAAGAAGGGGGTTGGGACAGAACATTCAATGAGCAGTTCTTC	CASSQEGGWDRTFNEQFF
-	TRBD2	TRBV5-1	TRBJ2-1	TGCGCCAGCAGAGCCCAACCTGCTAGCGGGAGAACTAATGAGCAGTTCTTC	CASRAQPASGRTNEQFF
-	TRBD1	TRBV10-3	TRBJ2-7	TGTGCCATCAAGTTCGGGGGACAGGGGGAATACGAGCAGTACTTC	CAIKFGGQGEYEQYF
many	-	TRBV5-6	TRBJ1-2	TGTGCCAGCAGCTTGAAACAGAACTATGGCTACACCTTC	CASSLKQNYGYTF
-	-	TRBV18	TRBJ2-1	TGTGCCAGCTCACCAATGCGGGGCGGTAATGAGCAGTTCTTC	CASSPMRGGNEQFF
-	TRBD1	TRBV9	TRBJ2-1	TGTGCCAGCAACGCAGGACAGGTTAGTTCTGCTGAGCAGTTCTTC	CASNAGQVSSAEQFF
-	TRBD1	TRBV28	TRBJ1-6	TGTGCCAGCAGTTTCCGGGACAGGGGTTATTCACCCCTCCACTTT	CASSFRDRGYSPLHF
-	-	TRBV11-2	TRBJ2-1	TGTGCCAGCAGCTTTTTATCGCAGGGTGTACGCTCCTACAATGAGCAGTTCTTC	CASSFLSQGVRSYNEQFF
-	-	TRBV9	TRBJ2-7	TGTGCCAGCAGCGGCCCAGGGTACGAGCAGTACTTC	CASSGPGYEQYF
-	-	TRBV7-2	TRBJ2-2	TGTGCCAGCAGCTTATCGCCCCGGACACTGAACACCGGGGAGCTGTTTTTT	CASSLSPRTLNTGELFF
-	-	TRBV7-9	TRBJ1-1	TGTGCCAGCAGCTCCTCGGACACTGAAGCTTTCTTT	CASSSSDTEAFF
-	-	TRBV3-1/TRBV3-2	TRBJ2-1	TGTGCCAGCAGCCCCCGACAGAGCCCAGTGCAGTTCTTC	CASSPRQSPVQFF
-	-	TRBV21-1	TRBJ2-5	TGTGCCAGCACAAAAAAAGCGACAGGGGTTAGAGAGACCCAGTACTTC	CASTKKATGVRETQYF
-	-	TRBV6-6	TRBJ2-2	TGTGCCAGCAAGGGCGGGGTCGACACCGGGGAGCTGTTTTTT	CASKGGVDTGELFF
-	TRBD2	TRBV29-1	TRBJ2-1	TGCAGCGTTGAATCCCCGACTAGCGGGGGGGCCTACGAGCAGTTCTTC	CSVESPTSGGAYEQFF
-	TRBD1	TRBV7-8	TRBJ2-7	TGTGCCAGCAGCCCCCAACAGGGGAACTTCTACGAGCAGTACTTC	CASSPQQGNFYEQYF
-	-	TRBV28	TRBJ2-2	TGTGCCAGCAGGTACAGGGACGGGGAGCTGTTTTTT	CASRYRDGELFF
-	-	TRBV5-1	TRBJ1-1	TGCGCCAGCAGCAAACCCGGGAGCTTGAACACTGAAGCTTTCTTT	CASSKPGSLNTEAFF
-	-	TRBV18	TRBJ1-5	TGTGCCAGCTCACCCGACAGAACTAAGGGCAATCAGCCCCAGCATTTT	CASSPDRTKGNQPQHF
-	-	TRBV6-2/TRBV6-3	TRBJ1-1	TGTGCCAGCAGTTATCCCCCGTCGGGGAACACTGAAGCTTTCTTT	CASSYPPSGNTEAFF
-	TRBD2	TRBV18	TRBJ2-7	TGTGCCAGCTCACCACCGGACATAGGGAGGGCCGGCGAGCAGTACTTC	CASSPPDIGRAGEQYF
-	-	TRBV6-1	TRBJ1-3	TGTGCCAGCAGTGAAGGGGGCTTTGGAAACACCATATATTTT	CASSEGGFGNTIYF
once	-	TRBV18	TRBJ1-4	TGTGCCAGCTCACCCCTTGGGGCCTCGGTCGCGGAAAAACTGTTTTTT	CASSPLGASVAEKLFF
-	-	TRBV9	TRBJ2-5	TGTGCCAGCAGCCCTCATCAGGGGCAAGAGACCCAGTACTTC	CASSPHQGQETQYF
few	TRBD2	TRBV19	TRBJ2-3	TGTGCCAGTAGTGGACTAGCGGGAGTAGATACGCAGTATTTT	CASSGLAGVDTQYF
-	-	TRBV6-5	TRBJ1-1	TGTGCCAGCCCAGTAGAGGGGAGGGATTCTGAAGCTTTCTTT	CASPVEGRDSEAFF
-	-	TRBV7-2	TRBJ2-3	TGTGCCAGCAGCCGTTCTTCAGATACGCAGTATTTT	CASSRSSDTQYF
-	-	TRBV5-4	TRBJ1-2	TGTGCCAGCAGCCCACAGGCGGACCCGATGTGGGGCTACACCTTC	CASSPQADPMWGYTF